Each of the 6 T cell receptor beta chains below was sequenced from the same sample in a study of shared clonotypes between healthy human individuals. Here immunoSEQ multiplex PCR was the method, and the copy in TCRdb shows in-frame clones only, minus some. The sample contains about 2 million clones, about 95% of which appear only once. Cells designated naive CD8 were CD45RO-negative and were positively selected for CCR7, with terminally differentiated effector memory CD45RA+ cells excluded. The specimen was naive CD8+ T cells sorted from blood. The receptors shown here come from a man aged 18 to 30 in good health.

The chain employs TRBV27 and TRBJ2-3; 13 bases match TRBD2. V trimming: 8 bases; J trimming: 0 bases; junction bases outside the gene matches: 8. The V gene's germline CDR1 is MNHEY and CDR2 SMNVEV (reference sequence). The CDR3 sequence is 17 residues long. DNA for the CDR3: TGTGCCAGCGCTATACTAGCGGGGGGGCCAAGCACAGATACGCAGTATTTT. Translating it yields CASAILAGGPSTDTQYF.

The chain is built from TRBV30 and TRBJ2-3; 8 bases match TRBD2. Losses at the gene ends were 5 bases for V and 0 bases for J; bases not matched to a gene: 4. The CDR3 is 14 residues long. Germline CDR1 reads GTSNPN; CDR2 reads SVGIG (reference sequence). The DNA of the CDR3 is TGTGCCTGGGCAGGACTAGCCAGCACAGATACGCAGTATTTT. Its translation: CAWAGLASTDTQYF.

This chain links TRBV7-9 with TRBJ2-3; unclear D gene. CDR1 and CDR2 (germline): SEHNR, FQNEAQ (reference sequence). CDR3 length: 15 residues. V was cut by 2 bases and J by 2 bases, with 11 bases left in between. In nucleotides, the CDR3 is TGTGCCAGCAGCTTAATACTCGGAATCACAGATACGCAGTATTTT. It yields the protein CASSLILGITDTQYF.

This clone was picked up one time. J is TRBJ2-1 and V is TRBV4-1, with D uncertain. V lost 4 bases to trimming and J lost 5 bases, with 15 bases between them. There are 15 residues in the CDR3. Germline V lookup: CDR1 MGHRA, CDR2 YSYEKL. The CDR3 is CASSLWPRTDNEQFF. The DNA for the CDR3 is TGCGCCAGCAGCCTTTGGCCCCGAACCGACAATGAGCAGTTCTTC.

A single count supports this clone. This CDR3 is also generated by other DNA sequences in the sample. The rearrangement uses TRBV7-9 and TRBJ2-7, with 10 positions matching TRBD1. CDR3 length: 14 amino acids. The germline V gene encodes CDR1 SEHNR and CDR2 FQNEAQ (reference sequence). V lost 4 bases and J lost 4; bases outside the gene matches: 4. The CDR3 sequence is CASSYPGQGYEQYF. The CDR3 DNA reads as TGTGCCAGCAGCTACCCGGGACAGGGGTACGAGCAGTACTTC.

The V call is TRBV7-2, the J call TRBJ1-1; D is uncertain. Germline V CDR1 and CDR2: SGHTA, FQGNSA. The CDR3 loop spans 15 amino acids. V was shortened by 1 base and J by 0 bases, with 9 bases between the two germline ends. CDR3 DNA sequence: TGTGCCAGCAGCTTAGGATTCAGCATGAACACTGAAGCTTTCTTT. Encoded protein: CASSLGFSMNTEAFF.